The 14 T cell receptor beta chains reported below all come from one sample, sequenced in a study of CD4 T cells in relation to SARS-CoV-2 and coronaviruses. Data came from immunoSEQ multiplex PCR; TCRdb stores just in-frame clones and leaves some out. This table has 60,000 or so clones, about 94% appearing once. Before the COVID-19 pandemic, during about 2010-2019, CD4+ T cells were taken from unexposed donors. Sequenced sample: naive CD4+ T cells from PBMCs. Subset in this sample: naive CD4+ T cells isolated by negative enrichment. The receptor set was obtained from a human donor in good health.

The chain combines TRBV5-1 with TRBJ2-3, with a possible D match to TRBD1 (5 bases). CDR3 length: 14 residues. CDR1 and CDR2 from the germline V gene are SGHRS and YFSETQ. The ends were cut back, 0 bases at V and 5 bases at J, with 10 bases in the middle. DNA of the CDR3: TGCGCCAGCAGCTTGGGCCAGGGCGTAGATACGCAGTATTTT. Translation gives CASSLGQGVDTQYF.

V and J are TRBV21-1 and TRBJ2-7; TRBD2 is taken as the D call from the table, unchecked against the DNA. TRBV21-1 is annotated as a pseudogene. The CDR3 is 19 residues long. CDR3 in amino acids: CASSKVNGGRARVLSWQYF. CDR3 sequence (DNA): TGTGCCAGCAGCAAAGTAAATGGCGGGAGGGCCCGGGTTCTTTCTTGGCAGTACTTC.

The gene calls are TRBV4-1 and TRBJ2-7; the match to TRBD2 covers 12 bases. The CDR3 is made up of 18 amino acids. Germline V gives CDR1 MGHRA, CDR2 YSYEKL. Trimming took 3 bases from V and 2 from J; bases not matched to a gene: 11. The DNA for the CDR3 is TGCGCCAGCAGCCACAGACTAGCGGGAGAGAGCCCGACCTACGAGCAGTACTTC. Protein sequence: CASSHRLAGESPTYEQYF.

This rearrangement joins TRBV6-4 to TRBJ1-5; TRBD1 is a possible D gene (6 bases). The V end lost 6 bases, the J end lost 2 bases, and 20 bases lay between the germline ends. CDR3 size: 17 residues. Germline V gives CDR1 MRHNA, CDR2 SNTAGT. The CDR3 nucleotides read TGTGCCAGCAGCCGAAATCTCGGGGACACGCGCAATCAGCCCCAGCATTTT. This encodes CASSRNLGDTRNQPQHF.

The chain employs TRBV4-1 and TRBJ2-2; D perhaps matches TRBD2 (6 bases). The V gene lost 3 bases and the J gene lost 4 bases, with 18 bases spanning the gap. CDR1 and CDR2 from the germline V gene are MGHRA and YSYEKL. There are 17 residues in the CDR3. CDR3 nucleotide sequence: TGCGCCAGCAGCCATCAGCTCGGGAGTCGAGGCACCGGGGAGCTGTTTTTT. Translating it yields CASSHQLGSRGTGELFF.

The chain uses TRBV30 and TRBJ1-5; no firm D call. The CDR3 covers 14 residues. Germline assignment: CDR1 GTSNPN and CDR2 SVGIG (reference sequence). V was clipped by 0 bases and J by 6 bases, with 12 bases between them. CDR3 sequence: CAWSVGQTRQPQHF. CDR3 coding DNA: TGTGCCTGGAGTGTTGGCCAGACACGTCAGCCCCAGCATTTT.

In DNA form, the CDR3 reads TGTGCCAGTTGCGGGACAGGGGGCTCCTACGAGCAGTACTTC. This gives the protein CASCGTGGSYEQYF. The chain couples TRBV2 to TRBJ2-7; TRBD1 agrees at 11 bases. Germline loops: CDR1 SNHLY, CDR2 FYNNEI. With 9 bases clipped from V and 0 bases from J, the junction kept 4 bases outside the gene matches. This CDR3 has 14 residues. Variable domain in full (rest from reference TRBV2 and TRBJ2-7): EPEVTQTPSHQVTQMGQEVILRCVPISNHLYFYWYRQILGQKVEFLVSFYNNEISEKSEIFDDQFSVERPDGSNFTLKIRSTKLEDSAMYFCASCGTGGSYEQYFGPGTRLTVT.

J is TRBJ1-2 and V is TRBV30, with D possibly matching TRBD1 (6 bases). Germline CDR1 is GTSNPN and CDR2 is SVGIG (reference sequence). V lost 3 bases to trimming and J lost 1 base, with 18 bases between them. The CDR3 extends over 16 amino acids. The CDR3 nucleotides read TGTGCCTGGAGACGACCCCCCCAACAGGGTAACTATGGCTACACCTTC. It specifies CAWRRPPQQGNYGYTF.

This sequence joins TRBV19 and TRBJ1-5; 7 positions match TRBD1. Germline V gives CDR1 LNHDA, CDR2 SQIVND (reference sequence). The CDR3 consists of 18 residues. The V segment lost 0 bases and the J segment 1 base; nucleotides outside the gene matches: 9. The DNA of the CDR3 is TGTGCCAGTAGTATAGATCTCTCCAGGGGGATCAGCAATCAGCCCCAGCATTTT. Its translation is CASSIDLSRGISNQPQHF. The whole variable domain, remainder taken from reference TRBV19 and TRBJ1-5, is DGGITQSPKYLFRKEGQNVTLSCEQNLNHDAMYWYRQDPGQGLRLIYYSQIVNDFQKGDIAEGYSVSREKKESFPLTVTSAQKNPTAFYLCASSIDLSRGISNQPQHFGDGTRLSIL.

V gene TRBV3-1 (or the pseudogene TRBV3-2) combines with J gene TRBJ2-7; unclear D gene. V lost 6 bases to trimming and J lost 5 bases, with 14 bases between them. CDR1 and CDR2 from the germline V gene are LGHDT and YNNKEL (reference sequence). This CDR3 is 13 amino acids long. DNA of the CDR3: TGTGCCAGCAGTAGAGGTAGCACCCACGAGCAGTACTTC. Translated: CASSRGSTHEQYF.

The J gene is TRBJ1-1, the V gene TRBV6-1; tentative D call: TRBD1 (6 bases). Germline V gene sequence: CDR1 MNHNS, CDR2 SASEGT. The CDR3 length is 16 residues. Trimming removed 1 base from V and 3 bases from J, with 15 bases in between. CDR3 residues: CASSEGQLRGDTEAFF. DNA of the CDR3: TGTGCCAGCAGTGAAGGACAGTTGAGGGGGGACACTGAAGCTTTCTTT.

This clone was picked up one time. The CDR3 loop is CASSDSYEQYF. Written as DNA, the CDR3 is TGTGCCAGCAGCGACAGCTACGAGCAGTACTTC. The V call is TRBV28, the J call TRBJ2-7; a weak D match, TRBD1 (5 bases). V was shortened by 6 bases and J by 3 bases, with 6 bases between the two germline ends. The CDR3 contains 11 residues. Germline loops: CDR1 MDHEN, CDR2 SYDVKM. Drawing the rest from reference TRBV28 and TRBJ2-7, the complete variable domain is DVKVTQSSRYLVKRTGEKVFLECVQDMDHENMFWYRQDPGLGLRLIYFSYDVKMKEKGDIPEGYSVSREKKERFSLILESASTNQTSMYLCASSDSYEQYFGPGTRLTVT.

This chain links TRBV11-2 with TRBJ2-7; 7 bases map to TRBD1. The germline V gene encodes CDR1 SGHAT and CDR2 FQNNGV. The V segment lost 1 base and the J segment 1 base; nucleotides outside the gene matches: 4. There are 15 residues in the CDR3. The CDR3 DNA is TGTGCCAGCAGCTTAGGCACAGGGGCGTCCTACGAGCAGTACTTC. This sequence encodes CASSLGTGASYEQYF. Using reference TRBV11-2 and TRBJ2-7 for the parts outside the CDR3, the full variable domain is EAGVAQSPRYKIIEKRQSVAFWCNPISGHATLYWYQQILGQGPKLLIQFQNNGVVDDSQLPKDRFSAERLKGVDSTLKIQPAKLEDSAVYLCASSLGTGASYEQYFGPGTRLTVT.

The CDR3 loop reads CASSLGRENYEQYF. In DNA, the CDR3 is TGTGCCAGCAGCTTAGGCAGGGAAAACTACGAGCAGTACTTC. V gene TRBV11-3 combines with J gene TRBJ2-7, with D maybe TRBD1 (5 bases). This CDR3 has 14 residues. Trimming cost V 1 base and J 3 bases, with 10 bases left between them. Germline CDR1 and CDR2: SGHNT and YENEEA.